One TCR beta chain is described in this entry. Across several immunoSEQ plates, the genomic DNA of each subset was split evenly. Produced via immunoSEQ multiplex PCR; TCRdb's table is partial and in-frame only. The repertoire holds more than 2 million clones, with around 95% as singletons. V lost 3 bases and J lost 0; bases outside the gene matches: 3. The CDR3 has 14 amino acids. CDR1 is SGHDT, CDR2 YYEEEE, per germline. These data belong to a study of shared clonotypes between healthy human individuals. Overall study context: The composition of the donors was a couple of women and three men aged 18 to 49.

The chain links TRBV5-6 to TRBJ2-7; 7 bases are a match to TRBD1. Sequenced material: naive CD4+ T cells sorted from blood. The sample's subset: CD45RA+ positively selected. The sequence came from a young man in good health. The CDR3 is CASSSDRFSYEQYF. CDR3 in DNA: TGTGCCAGCAGCTCGGACAGGTTCTCCTACGAGCAGTACTTC. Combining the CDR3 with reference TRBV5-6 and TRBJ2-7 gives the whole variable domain DAGVTQSPTHLIKTRGQQVTLRCSPKSGHDTVSWYQQALGQGPQFIFQYYEEEERQRGNFPDRFSGHQFPNYSSELNVNALLLGDSALYLCASSSDRFSYEQYFGPGTRLTVT.